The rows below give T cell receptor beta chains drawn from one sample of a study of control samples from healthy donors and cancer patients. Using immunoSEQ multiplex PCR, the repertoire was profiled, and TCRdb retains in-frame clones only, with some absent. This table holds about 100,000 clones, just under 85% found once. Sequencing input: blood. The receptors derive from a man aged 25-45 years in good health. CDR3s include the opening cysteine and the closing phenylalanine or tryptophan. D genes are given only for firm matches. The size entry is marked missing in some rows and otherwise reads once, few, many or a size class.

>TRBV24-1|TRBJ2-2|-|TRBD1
TGTGCCACCAGTGATTCGAGGACAGGGGTCTACACCGGGGAGCTGTTTTTT
CATSDSRTGVYTGELFF
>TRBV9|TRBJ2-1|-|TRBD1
TGTGCCAGCAGCCCATGGACAGGGGCCTACAATGAGCAGTTCTTC
CASSPWTGAYNEQFF
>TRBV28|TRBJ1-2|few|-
TGTGCCAGCACCTTAGGGGGGGGCTACACCTTC
CASTLGGGYTF
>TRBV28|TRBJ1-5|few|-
TGTGCCGGAAATACGGCGGGAGGCAATCAGCCCCAGCATTTT
CAGNTAGGNQPQHF
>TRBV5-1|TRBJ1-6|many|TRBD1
TGCGCCAGCAGCTATTTAGGGACAGGGCACAACTCACCCCTCCACTTT
CASSYLGTGHNSPLHF
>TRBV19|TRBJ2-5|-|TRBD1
TGTGCCAGTAGTAAACAGGGGGGATTCCAAGAGACCCAGTACTTC
CASSKQGGFQETQYF
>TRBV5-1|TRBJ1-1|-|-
TGCGCCAGCAGCTTGGGCGGGCAAGTAGCTTTCTTT
CASSLGGQVAFF
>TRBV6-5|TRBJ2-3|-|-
TGTGCCAGCAGTACCGGGGAAAGCACAGATACGCAGTATTTT
CASSTGESTDTQYF
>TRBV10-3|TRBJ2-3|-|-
TGTGCCATCGCGGGCAGGATGGAGACAGATACGCAGTATTTT
CAIAGRMETDTQYF
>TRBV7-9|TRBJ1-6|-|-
TGTGCCAGCAGCCTAATAGGGGGGACCTCACCCCTCCACTTT
CASSLIGGTSPLHF
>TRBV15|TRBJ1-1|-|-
TGTGCCACCAGCAGAGCAGGCAGGGCCACTGAAGCTTTCTTT
CATSRAGRATEAFF
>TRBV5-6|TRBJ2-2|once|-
TGTGCCAGCAGCTTGGCCTGGAGGACCGGGGAGCTGTTTTTT
CASSLAWRTGELFF
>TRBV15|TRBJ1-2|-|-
TGTGCCACCAGCAGAGGGGGGGCAGGGAACTATGGCTACACCTTC
CATSRGGAGNYGYTF
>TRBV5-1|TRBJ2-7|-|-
TGCGCCAGCAGCTTGTCCGGATCCTCCTACGAGCAGTACTTC
CASSLSGSSYEQYF
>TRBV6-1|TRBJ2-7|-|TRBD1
TGTGCCAGCAGTGAAGCCGGGACAGGGTTTCGATACGAGCAGTACTTC
CASSEAGTGFRYEQYF
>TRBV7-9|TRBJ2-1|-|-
TGTGCCAGCAGCAGAGCAGACCCGGGGACCTACAATGAGCAGTTCTTC
CASSRADPGTYNEQFF
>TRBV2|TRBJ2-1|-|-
TGTGCCAGCAGAGGACTGTACGGGGGAGCTTACAATGAGCAGTTCTTC
CASRGLYGGAYNEQFF
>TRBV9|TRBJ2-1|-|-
TGTGCCAGCAGCGTGGGAGCGGGCAGCTCCTACAATGAGCAGTTCTTC
CASSVGAGSSYNEQFF
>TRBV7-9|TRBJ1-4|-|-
TGTGCCAGCAGCCGCGGACAGTCAAATGAAAAACTGTTTTTT
CASSRGQSNEKLFF
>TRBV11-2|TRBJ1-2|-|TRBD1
TGTGCCAGCAGCTTAGATCAGGGGGCAGGCGGCTACACCTTC
CASSLDQGAGGYTF
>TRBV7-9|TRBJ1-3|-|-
TGTGCCAGCAGCTTAGCGCAAACTGTTACGGCTGGAAACACCATATATTTT
CASSLAQTVTAGNTIYF
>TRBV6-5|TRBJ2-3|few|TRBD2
TGTGCCAGCAGAAGACTAGCACAAGACACAGATACGCAGTATTTT
CASRRLAQDTDTQYF
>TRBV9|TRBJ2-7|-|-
TGTGCCAGCAGCGTAGAGGCTTCGACGAGGGAGCAGTACTTC
CASSVEASTREQYF
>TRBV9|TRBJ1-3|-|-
TGTGCCAGCAGCGTCACCGGGTTGTCTGGAAACACCATATATTTT
CASSVTGLSGNTIYF
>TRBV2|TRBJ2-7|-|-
TGTGCCAGCGGAAGGCAGGGTCTCAACGAGCAGTACTTC
CASGRQGLNEQYF
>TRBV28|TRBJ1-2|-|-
TGTGCCAGCACCAGGGAGAACCACTATGGCTACACCTTC
CASTRENHYGYTF
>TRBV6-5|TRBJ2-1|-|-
TGTGCCAGCAGTTATCTTCCCATGGTAGGCAATGAGCAGTTCTTC
CASSYLPMVGNEQFF
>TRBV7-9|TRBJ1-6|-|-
TGTGCCAGCAGCTTAGAAAGCACAGGTTATTCACCCCTCCACTTT
CASSLESTGYSPLHF
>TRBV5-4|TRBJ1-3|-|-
TGTGCCAGCAGCTTGGAGGCGGGGGATTCTGGAAACACCATATATTTT
CASSLEAGDSGNTIYF
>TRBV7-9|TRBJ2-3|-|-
TGTGCCAGCAGCCTCCTTGGTTTTAGCACAGATACGCAGTATTTT
CASSLLGFSTDTQYF
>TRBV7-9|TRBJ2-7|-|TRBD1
TGTGCCAGCAGCGGGCGACAGGGGCAATACGAGCAGTACTTC
CASSGRQGQYEQYF